This TCR beta chain was observed in a study of identical twins. A single record per CDR3 protein comes from TCRdb applying MiXCR to the 5' RACE reads. Seen here are around 480,000 distinct CDR3 sequences, roughly 13% observed once, and the top ten hold more than 0.8%. This CDR3 region has 14 residues. Germline V gene data show CDR1 as MNHEY and CDR2 as SVGEGT. The germline V and J ends were trimmed by 0 bases and 12 bases, with 15 bases remaining between them. These sequences were also reported in another study, on yellow fever vaccine responses in identical twins.

Sample: CD4+ T cells sorted from blood. The origin of this receptor is a woman between 18 and 30 years old in good health. The gene calls are TRBV6-2 or TRBV6-3 and TRBJ2-1; D possibly corresponds to TRBD2 (7 bases). CDR3 nucleotide sequence: TGTGCCAGCAGTTACTCGGGGGGGGCTAGGGGGCAGTTCTTC. Translated, it gives CASSYSGGARGQFF.